The T cell receptor beta chain under discussion was sequenced for a study of blood T cell repertoires in COVID-19. Study background: T cells, B-cell-depleted T cells, or PBMCs provided the cDNA or gDNA that served as material.

Participants were aged roughly 18 to 100 years from roughly 26 US areas. Using immunoSEQ multiplex PCR, the repertoire was profiled, and TCRdb retains in-frame clones only, with some absent. The data hold 350,000 to 450,000 clones, with just under 90% observed a single time. The clonotype originates from a woman aged 25 to 45 who had recovered from COVID-19. The sample taken for sequencing was PBMCs or T cells enriched from blood (not recorded which).

The CDR3 bases are TGTGCCAGCAGCCCCGTAGGGCAGGGGGCTTTCTTT. It translates to CASSPVGQGAFF. V is TRBV3-1 (or the pseudogene TRBV3-2) and J is TRBJ1-1, with TRBD1 as a possible D gene (6 bases). The CDR3 runs to 12 residues. V lost 4 bases and J lost 11, with 14 bases in between. Looked up from germline, CDR1 is LGHDT and CDR2 is YNNKEL (reference sequence).